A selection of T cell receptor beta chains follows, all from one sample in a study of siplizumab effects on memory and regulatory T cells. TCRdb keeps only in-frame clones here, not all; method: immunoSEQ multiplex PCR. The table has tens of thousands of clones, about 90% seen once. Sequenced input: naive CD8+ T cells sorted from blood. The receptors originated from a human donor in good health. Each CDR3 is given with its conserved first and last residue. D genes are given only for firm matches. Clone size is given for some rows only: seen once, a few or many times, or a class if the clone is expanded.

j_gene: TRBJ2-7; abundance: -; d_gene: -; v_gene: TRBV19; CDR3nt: TGTGCCAGTAGTTCTTACTCCTACGAGCAGTACTTC; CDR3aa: CASSSYSYEQYF
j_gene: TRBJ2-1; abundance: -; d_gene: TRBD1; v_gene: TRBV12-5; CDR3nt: TGTGCTAGTGGGACAGGGGTAAATGAGCAGTTCTTC; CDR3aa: CASGTGVNEQFF
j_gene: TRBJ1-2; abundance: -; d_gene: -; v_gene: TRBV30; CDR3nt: TGTGCCTGGAGTCTCACGGACAACTATGGCTACACCTTC; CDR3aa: CAWSLTDNYGYTF
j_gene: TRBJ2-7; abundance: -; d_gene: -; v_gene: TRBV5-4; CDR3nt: TGTGCCAGCAGCTGGAGGAAGGACGAGCAGTACTTC; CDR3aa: CASSWRKDEQYF
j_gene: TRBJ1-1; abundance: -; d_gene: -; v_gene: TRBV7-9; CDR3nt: TGTGCCAGCAGCCGACGGAACACTGAAGCTTTCTTT; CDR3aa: CASSRRNTEAFF
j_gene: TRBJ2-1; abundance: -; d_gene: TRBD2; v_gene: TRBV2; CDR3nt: TGTGCCAGCAGTGAAGTATTAGCGGGGCTCAATGAGCAGTTCTTC; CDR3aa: CASSEVLAGLNEQFF
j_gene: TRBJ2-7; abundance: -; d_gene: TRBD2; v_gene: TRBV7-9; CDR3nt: TGTGCCAGCAGCTTAAAGGAGCGGGAAGGGGACGAGCAGTACTTC; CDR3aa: CASSLKEREGDEQYF
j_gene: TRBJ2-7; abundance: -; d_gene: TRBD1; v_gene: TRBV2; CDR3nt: TGTGCCAGCAGAGCAGGGACAGGGGCCTACGAGCAGTACTTC; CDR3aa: CASRAGTGAYEQYF
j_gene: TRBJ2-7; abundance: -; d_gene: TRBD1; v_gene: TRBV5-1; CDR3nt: TGCGCCAGCAGCCAGGGGACAGGGCTATTCTACGAGCAGTACTTC; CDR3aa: CASSQGTGLFYEQYF
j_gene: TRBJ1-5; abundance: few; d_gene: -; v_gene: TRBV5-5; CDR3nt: TGTGCCAGCAGCGGATCGCCGGCGGGTAATCAGCCCCAGCATTTT; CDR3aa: CASSGSPAGNQPQHF
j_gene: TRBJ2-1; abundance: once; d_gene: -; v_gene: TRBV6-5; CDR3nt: TGTGCCAGCAGTTACGAACTACAGAGCCATGAGCAGTTCTTC; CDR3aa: CASSYELQSHEQFF
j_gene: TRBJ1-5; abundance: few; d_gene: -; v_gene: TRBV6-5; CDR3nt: TGTGCCAGCAGTTCCCAGGGCAATCAGCCCCAGCATTTT; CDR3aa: CASSSQGNQPQHF
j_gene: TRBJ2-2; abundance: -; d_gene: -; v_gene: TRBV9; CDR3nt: TGTGCCAGCAGCACCAAGCTAGGGGCCGGGGAGCTGTTTTTT; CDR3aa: CASSTKLGAGELFF
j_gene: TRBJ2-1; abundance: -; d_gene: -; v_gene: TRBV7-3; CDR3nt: TGTGCCAGCAGCCCTTTGGGGAACAACGTGGATGAGCAGTTCTTC; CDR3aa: CASSPLGNNVDEQFF
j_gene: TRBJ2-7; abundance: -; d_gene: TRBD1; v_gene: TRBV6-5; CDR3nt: TGTGCCAGCAGTCCCGGGACAGACGAGCAGTACTTC; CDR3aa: CASSPGTDEQYF
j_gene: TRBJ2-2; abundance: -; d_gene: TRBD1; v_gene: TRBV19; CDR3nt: TGTGCCAGTAGTGCTACAGGGGATGGGCCCGGGGAGCTGTTTTTT; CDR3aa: CASSATGDGPGELFF
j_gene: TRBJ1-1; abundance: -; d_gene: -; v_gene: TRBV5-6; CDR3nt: TGTGCCAGCAGCTCGATGAACACTGAAGCTTTCTTT; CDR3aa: CASSSMNTEAFF
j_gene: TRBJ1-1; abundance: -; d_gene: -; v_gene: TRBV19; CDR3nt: TGTGCCAGTAGTACCCGGGGGTCAGGACAAGGCACTTTCTTT; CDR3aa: CASSTRGSGQGTFF
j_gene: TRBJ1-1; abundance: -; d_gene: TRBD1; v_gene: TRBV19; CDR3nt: TGTGCCAGTAGTATAGGAGGGGGCGAAGCTTTCTTT; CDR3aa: CASSIGGGEAFF
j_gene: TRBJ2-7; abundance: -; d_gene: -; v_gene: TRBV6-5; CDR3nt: TGTGCCAGCAGTCCAATTTCCGCGGCCAACTACGAGCAGTACTTC; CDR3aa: CASSPISAANYEQYF
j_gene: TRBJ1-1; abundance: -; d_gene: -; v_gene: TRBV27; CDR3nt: TGTGCCAGCTCTAGGGGGGGCACTGAAGCTTTCTTT; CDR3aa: CASSRGGTEAFF
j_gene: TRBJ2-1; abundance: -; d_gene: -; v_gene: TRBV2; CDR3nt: TGTGCCAGCAGTGTCTCCCCTCTCACGGGTCAGTTCTTC; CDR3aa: CASSVSPLTGQFF
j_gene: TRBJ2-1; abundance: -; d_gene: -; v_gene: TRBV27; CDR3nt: TGTGCCAGCAGTTTAACAGGACCCGACAATGAGCAGTTCTTC; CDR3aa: CASSLTGPDNEQFF
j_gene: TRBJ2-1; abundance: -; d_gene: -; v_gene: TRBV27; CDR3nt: TGTGCCAGCAGTTTAAGGGGCCTAGTAACCTACAATGAGCAGTTCTTC; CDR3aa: CASSLRGLVTYNEQFF
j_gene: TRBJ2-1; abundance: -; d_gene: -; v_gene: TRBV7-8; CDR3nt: TGTGCCAGCAGCTTAGGGCACTCGTCGGGCAATGAGCAGTTCTTC; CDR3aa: CASSLGHSSGNEQFF
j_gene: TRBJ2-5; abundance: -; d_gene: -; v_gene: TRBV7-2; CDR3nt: TGTGCCAGCAGCTTATACAGGGACCAAGAGACCCAGTACTTC; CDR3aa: CASSLYRDQETQYF
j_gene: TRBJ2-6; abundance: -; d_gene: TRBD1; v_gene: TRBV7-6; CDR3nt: TGTGCCAGCAGCGCCCCGGGACAGGGGCTCTCTGGGGCCAACGTCCTGACTTTC; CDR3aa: CASSAPGQGLSGANVLTF
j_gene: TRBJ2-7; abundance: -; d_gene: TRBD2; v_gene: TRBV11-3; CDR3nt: TGTGCCAGCAGCCAAGGACTAGCGGGAGCTTACGAGCAGTACTTC; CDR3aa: CASSQGLAGAYEQYF
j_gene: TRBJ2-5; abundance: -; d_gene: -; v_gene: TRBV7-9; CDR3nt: TGTGCCAGCACCCTCTCTCCCGGCTACCAAGAGACCCAGTACTTC; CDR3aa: CASTLSPGYQETQYF
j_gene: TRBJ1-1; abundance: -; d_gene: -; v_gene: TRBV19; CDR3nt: TGTGCCAGTAGTATACAGGGTTGGACTGAAGCTTTCTTT; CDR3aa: CASSIQGWTEAFF
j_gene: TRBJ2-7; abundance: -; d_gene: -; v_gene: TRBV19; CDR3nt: TGTGCCAGTGGGGCAGGGAGAACCTACGAGCAGTACTTC; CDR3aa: CASGAGRTYEQYF
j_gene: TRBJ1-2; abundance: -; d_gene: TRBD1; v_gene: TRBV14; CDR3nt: TGTGCCAGCAGCCAAGAACGGGGACAGGGGCTTTTCTATGGCTACACCTTC; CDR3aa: CASSQERGQGLFYGYTF
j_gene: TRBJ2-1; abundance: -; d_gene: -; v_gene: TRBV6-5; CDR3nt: TGTGCCAGCAGTTACTCGGCTAGCGTCTCCTACAATGAGCAGTTCTTC; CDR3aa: CASSYSASVSYNEQFF
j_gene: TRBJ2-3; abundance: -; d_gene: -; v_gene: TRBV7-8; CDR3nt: TGTGCCAGTCTTGGACTAACTAGCACAGATACGCAGTATTTT; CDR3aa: CASLGLTSTDTQYF
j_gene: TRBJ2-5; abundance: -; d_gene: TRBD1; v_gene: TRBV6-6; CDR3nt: TGTGCCAGCAGTAATGACAGGGAGTGGGAAGAGACCCAGTACTTC; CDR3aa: CASSNDREWEETQYF
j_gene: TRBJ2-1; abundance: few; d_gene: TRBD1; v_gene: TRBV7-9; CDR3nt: TGTGCCAGCAGCCATATTACAGGGGGCTACAATGAGCAGTTCTTC; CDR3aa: CASSHITGGYNEQFF
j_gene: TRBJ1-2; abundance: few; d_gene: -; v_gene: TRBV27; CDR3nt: TGTGCCAGCAGTGCCACATTGGTGAGTGGCTACACCTTC; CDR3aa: CASSATLVSGYTF
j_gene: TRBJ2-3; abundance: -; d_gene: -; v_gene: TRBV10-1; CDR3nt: TGCGCCAGTCACACAGATACGCAGTATTTT; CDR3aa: CASHTDTQYF
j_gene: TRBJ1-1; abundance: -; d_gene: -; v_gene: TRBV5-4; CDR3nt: TGTGCCAGCAGCTTCGGGACTCTGAACACTGAAGCTTTCTTT; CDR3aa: CASSFGTLNTEAFF
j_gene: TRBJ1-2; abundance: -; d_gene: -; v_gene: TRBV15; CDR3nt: TGTGCCACCAGCGGAATCAGTGGTGGGGGCGGCTACACCTTC; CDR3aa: CATSGISGGGGYTF
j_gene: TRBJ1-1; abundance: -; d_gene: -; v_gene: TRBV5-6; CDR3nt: TGTGCCAGCAGCCTAGACATGGGGAACACTGAAGCTTTCTTT; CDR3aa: CASSLDMGNTEAFF
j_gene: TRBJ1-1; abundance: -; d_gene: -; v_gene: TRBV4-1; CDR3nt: TGCGCCAGCAGCCAAGATCTTGGGCTGAACACTGAAGCTTTCTTT; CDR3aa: CASSQDLGLNTEAFF
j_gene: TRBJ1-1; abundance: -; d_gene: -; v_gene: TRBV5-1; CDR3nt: TGCGCCAGCAGCTTGTCACCGGAGGGGAAGAACACTGAAGCTTTCTTT; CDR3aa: CASSLSPEGKNTEAFF
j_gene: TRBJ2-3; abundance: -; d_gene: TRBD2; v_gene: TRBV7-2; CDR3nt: TGTGCCAGCAGCCTCTTGGGACTACCCAGCACAGATACGCAGTATTTT; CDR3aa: CASSLLGLPSTDTQYF
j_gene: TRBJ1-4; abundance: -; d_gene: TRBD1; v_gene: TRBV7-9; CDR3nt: TGTGCCAGCAGCCCCCGGACAGGGGAACTGTTTTTT; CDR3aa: CASSPRTGELFF
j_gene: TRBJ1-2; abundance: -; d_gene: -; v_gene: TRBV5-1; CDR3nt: TGCGCCAGCAGCCCCCCAAGGGACAACTATGGCTACACCTTC; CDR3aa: CASSPPRDNYGYTF
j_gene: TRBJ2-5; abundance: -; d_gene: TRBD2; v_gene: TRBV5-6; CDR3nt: TGTGCCAGCAGCCGACTAGCGGGGGGCCCCATTGATAAAGAGACCCAGTACTTC; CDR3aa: CASSRLAGGPIDKETQYF
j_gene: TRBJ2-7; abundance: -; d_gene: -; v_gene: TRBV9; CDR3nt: TGTGCCAGCAGCGTAGCTCCCGACTTTTCCTACGAGCAGTACTTC; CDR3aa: CASSVAPDFSYEQYF
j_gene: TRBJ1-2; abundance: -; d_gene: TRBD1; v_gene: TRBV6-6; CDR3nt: TGTGCCAGCAGTTACTTATCACAGGGGGAGGGAGGCTACACCTTC; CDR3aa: CASSYLSQGEGGYTF
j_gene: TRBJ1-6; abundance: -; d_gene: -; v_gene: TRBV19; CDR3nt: TGTGCCTGTCGGAGTGGCGGTTCACCCCTCCACTTT; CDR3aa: CACRSGGSPLHF
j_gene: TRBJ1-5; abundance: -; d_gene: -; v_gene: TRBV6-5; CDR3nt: TGTGCCAGCAGTTACGGTCCCCTGGGGAGCAATCAGCCCCAGCATTTT; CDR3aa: CASSYGPLGSNQPQHF
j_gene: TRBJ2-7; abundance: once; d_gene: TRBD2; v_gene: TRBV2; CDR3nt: TGTGCCAGCAGTGAAGGGGCGACTAGCGGGGGGCTTCCCTACGAGCAGTACTTC; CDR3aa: CASSEGATSGGLPYEQYF
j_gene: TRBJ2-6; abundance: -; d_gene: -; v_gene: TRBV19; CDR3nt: TGTGCCAGTAGTAATGGATACAGGGCTGGGGCCAACGTCCTGACTTTC; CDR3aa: CASSNGYRAGANVLTF
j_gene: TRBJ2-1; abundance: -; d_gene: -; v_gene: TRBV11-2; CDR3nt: TGTGCCAGCAGCTTAGTACCTTGGGGCGATGAGCAGTTCTTC; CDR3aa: CASSLVPWGDEQFF
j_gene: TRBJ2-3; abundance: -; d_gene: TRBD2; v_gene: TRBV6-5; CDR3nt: TGTGCCAGCAGTTTTTTAGCGGGACCGGCAGATACGCAGTATTTT; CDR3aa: CASSFLAGPADTQYF
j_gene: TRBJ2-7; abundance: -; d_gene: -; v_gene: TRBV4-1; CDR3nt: TGCGCCAGCAGCCAAGTGGGGTTGAACGAGCAGTACTTC; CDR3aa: CASSQVGLNEQYF
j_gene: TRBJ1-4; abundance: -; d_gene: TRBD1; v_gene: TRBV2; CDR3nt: TGTGCCAGCAGTGGCGACAGGGGGCGGGTAACTAATGAAAAACTGTTTTTT; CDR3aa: CASSGDRGRVTNEKLFF